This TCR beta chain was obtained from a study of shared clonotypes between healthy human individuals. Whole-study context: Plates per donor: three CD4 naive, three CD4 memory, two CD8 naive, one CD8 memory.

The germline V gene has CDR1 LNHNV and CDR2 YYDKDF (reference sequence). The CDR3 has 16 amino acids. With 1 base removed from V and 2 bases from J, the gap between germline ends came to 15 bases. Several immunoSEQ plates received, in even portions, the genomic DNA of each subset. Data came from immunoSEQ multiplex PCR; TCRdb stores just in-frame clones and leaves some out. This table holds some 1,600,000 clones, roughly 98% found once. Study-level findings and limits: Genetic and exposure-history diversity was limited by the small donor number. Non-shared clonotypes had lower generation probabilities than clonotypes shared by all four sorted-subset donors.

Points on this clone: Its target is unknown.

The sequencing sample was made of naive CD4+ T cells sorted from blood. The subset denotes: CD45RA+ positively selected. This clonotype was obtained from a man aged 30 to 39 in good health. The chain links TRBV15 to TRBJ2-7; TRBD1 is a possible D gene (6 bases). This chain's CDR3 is CATSRGYRDTAYEQYF. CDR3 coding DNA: TGTGCCACCAGCAGAGGCTACCGGGACACCGCCTACGAGCAGTACTTC.